This TCR beta chain is from a study of T cell responses to AZD1222 COVID-19 vaccine. Study in general: Second doses were pooled across both intervals (about 4 or about 12 weeks). The study's findings and limits: Close to half of all spike-specific TCRs reportedly target regions of the variants that are unmutated. A mostly white British donor set with more females was recruited, and clonal diversity was possibly underestimated. With two AZD1222 doses given, Spike-specific TCR breadth and depth both rose.

This table comes from immunoSEQ multiplex PCR, and its TCRdb copy is limited to in-frame clones, with some not included. The sample includes more than 100,000 clones, approximately 88% seen only once; the top ten take 4.5% to 6%. The CDR3 is 16 residues long. Germline V gives CDR1 SGHTA, CDR2 FQGNSA. Unmatched junction bases numbered 6, after V lost 2 bases and J lost 2 bases. In this sample, this clone turned up once. The antigen is undetermined. The sample here was peripheral blood, taken on day 0 of AZD1222 vaccination. The source of this sequence is an adult in good health. The V gene is TRBV7-2, the J gene TRBJ2-3; 8 bases are a match to TRBD2. CDR3 DNA: TGTGCCAGCAGCTTAAGACCTAGCGGGCTCACAGATACGCAGTATTTT. Translating gives CASSLRPSGLTDTQYF.